This TCR beta chain was retrieved from a study of T cell changes during pregnancy in multiple sclerosis. Only in-frame clones appear in the TCRdb table, and some are missing; sequencing was by immunoSEQ multiplex PCR. The data hold tens of thousands of clones, with approximately 87% observed a single time. This clone was recorded once. Trimming cost V 5 bases and J 0 bases, with 14 bases left between them. Germline-derived CDR1 and CDR2 are SGHTA and FQGNSA. The CDR3 contains 16 residues. The source is a female donor in good health, enrolled as a control in a pregnancy study. V usage is TRBV7-2 and J usage is TRBJ1-5; D call uncertain. Sequencing used peripheral blood, obtained after pregnancy. CDR3 DNA sequence: TGTGCCAGCAGCCGGCGGACGGGGAATAGCAATCAGCCCCAGCATTTT. Protein: CASSRRTGNSNQPQHF.